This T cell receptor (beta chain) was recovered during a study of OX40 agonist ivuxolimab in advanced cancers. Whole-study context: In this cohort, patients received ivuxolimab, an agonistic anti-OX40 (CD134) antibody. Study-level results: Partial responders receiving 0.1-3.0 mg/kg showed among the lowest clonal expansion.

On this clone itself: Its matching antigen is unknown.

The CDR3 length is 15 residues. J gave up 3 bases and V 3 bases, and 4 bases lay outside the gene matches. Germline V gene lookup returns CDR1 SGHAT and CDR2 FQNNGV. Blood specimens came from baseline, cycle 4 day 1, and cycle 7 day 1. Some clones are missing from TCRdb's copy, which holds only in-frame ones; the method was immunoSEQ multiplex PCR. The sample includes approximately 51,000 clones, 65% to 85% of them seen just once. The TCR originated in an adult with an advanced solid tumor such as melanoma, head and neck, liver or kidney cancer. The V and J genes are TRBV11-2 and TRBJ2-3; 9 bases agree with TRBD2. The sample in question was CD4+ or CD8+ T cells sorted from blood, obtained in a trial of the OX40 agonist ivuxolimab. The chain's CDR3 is CASSFQREATDTQYF. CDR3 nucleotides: TGTGCCAGCAGCTTCCAGCGGGAGGCGACAGATACGCAGTATTTT.